A selection of T cell receptor beta chains follows, all from one sample in a study of PD-1 blockade in mismatch repair-deficient tumors. Clones were read by immunoSEQ multiplex PCR, and TCRdb kept only the in-frame ones, dropping some. The sample holds 76,000 or so clones, approximately 78% seen once. Sequencing was performed on peripheral blood, taken 44 weeks after starting pembrolizumab. Receptors originate from an adult with mismatch repair-deficient cancer. CDR3s include the opening cysteine and the closing phenylalanine or tryptophan. The D gene is left open where the match is weak. Size tells how often a clone was seen (once, few, many) or the class of an expanded clone, and some rows leave it out.

v_gene: TRBV30
j_gene: TRBJ1-1
d_gene: -
abundance: -
CDR3nt: TGTGCCTGGAGTTCGACGCGATGGACTGAAGCTTTCTTT
CDR3aa: CAWSSTRWTEAFF

v_gene: TRBV4-2
j_gene: TRBJ2-7
d_gene: TRBD2
abundance: once
CDR3nt: TGTGCCAGCAGCCCACCGGGACTAGCGGGGTCCTACGAGCAGTACTTC
CDR3aa: CASSPPGLAGSYEQYF

v_gene: TRBV2
j_gene: TRBJ2-2
d_gene: TRBD1
abundance: -
CDR3nt: TGTGCCAGCAAAGCGGCACAGGGGTCCGGGGAGCTGTTTTTT
CDR3aa: CASKAAQGSGELFF

v_gene: TRBV5-6
j_gene: TRBJ2-3
d_gene: -
abundance: -
CDR3nt: TGTGCCAGCAGCTTGGGGGATACGCAGTATTTT
CDR3aa: CASSLGDTQYF

v_gene: TRBV5-8
j_gene: TRBJ2-4
d_gene: -
abundance: -
CDR3nt: TGTGCCAGCAGCTTGGGGGACTTAGCCAAAAACATTCAGTACTTC
CDR3aa: CASSLGDLAKNIQYF

v_gene: TRBV9
j_gene: TRBJ2-5
d_gene: TRBD2
abundance: -
CDR3nt: TGTGCCAGCAGCGTAGAAGCGGGAGACTTATTCCAAGAGACCCAGTACTTC
CDR3aa: CASSVEAGDLFQETQYF

v_gene: TRBV27
j_gene: TRBJ2-7
d_gene: TRBD1
abundance: -
CDR3nt: TGTGCCAGCAACGATAACAGGGGCTCCTACGAGCAGTACTTC
CDR3aa: CASNDNRGSYEQYF

v_gene: TRBV18
j_gene: TRBJ1-1
d_gene: -
abundance: -
CDR3nt: TGTGCCAGCTCACCGTCTGGAGGTGAAGCTTTCTTT
CDR3aa: CASSPSGGEAFF

v_gene: TRBV4-2
j_gene: TRBJ2-1
d_gene: TRBD1
abundance: -
CDR3nt: TGTGCCAGCAGCCAAGAGGGAAGGGGGCTGGGTTACAATGAGCAGTTCTTC
CDR3aa: CASSQEGRGLGYNEQFF

v_gene: TRBV29-1
j_gene: TRBJ2-7
d_gene: -
abundance: few
CDR3nt: TGCAGCGCCGGCCGGGGAGTCGGGCACGAGCAGTACTTC
CDR3aa: CSAGRGVGHEQYF

v_gene: TRBV7-2
j_gene: TRBJ2-3
d_gene: -
abundance: -
CDR3nt: TGTGCCAGCAGCACCAACAGGGTGGGCCTCACAGATACGCAGTATTTT
CDR3aa: CASSTNRVGLTDTQYF

v_gene: TRBV2
j_gene: TRBJ2-7
d_gene: TRBD1
abundance: -
CDR3nt: TGTGCCAGCAGTGACAGTTCGACAGGGGGCATCTACGAGCAGTACTTC
CDR3aa: CASSDSSTGGIYEQYF

v_gene: TRBV7-8
j_gene: TRBJ2-1
d_gene: TRBD1
abundance: -
CDR3nt: TGTGCCAGCAAGCCGGGACAGGGTTCCTACAATGAGCAGTTCTTC
CDR3aa: CASKPGQGSYNEQFF

v_gene: TRBV4-1
j_gene: TRBJ1-2
d_gene: TRBD1
abundance: -
CDR3nt: TGCGCCAGCAGCTCCGGGGACAGGGGTTCTGGTGGCTACACCTTC
CDR3aa: CASSSGDRGSGGYTF

v_gene: TRBV6-5
j_gene: TRBJ2-1
d_gene: TRBD2
abundance: -
CDR3nt: TGTGCCAGCAGTACTAGCGGGAGGGGTAATGAGCAGTTCTTC
CDR3aa: CASSTSGRGNEQFF

v_gene: TRBV5-1
j_gene: TRBJ2-3
d_gene: -
abundance: -
CDR3nt: TGCGCCAGCAGCGCAATCAACACAGATACGCAGTATTTT
CDR3aa: CASSAINTDTQYF

v_gene: TRBV5-1
j_gene: TRBJ2-1
d_gene: -
abundance: -
CDR3nt: TGCGCCAGCAGCTTGGAGAGGATTTCCTACAATGAGCAGTTCTTC
CDR3aa: CASSLERISYNEQFF

v_gene: TRBV7-3
j_gene: TRBJ2-1
d_gene: -
abundance: few
CDR3nt: TGTGCCAGCAGCCCCCGTCTCCGGGACTCAGACCCGCAGTTCTTC
CDR3aa: CASSPRLRDSDPQFF

v_gene: TRBV7-2
j_gene: TRBJ2-5
d_gene: TRBD2
abundance: -
CDR3nt: TGTGCCAGCAGCGACAGACTAGCGGGCCAAGAGACCCAGTACTTC
CDR3aa: CASSDRLAGQETQYF

v_gene: TRBV18
j_gene: TRBJ1-1
d_gene: -
abundance: -
CDR3nt: TGTGCCAGCTCACCAGCGAGGGACACTGAAGCTTTCTTT
CDR3aa: CASSPARDTEAFF

v_gene: TRBV5-8
j_gene: TRBJ1-1
d_gene: TRBD1
abundance: -
CDR3nt: TGTGCCAGCAGCTTAGGACAGGGGACGCGAATCACTGAAGCTTTCTTT
CDR3aa: CASSLGQGTRITEAFF

v_gene: TRBV7-2
j_gene: TRBJ2-7
d_gene: -
abundance: -
CDR3nt: TGTGCCAGCAGCTTAGACCTCGCCTCGGACGTCCCCTACGAGCAGTACTTC
CDR3aa: CASSLDLASDVPYEQYF

v_gene: TRBV5-1
j_gene: TRBJ2-6
d_gene: -
abundance: -
CDR3nt: TGCGCCAGCAGCTTGGGCGGGACAGATACCTCTGGGGCCAACGTCCTGACTTTC
CDR3aa: CASSLGGTDTSGANVLTF

v_gene: TRBV7-8
j_gene: TRBJ1-3
d_gene: -
abundance: -
CDR3nt: TGTGCCAGCAGCTTAGAAGGAAACACCATATATTTT
CDR3aa: CASSLEGNTIYF

v_gene: TRBV18
j_gene: TRBJ1-1
d_gene: -
abundance: -
CDR3nt: TGTGCCAGCTCACCGGGACACACTGAAGCTTTCTTT
CDR3aa: CASSPGHTEAFF

v_gene: TRBV27
j_gene: TRBJ2-2
d_gene: -
abundance: -
CDR3nt: TGTGCCAGCAGTCCCACCTCCCAGGGCCCCGGGGAGCTGTTTTTT
CDR3aa: CASSPTSQGPGELFF

v_gene: TRBV11-3
j_gene: TRBJ1-4
d_gene: -
abundance: once
CDR3nt: TGTGCCAGCAGCTTAGAACCCCACAGGGACCCTTGTTGCGAAAAACTGTTTTTT
CDR3aa: CASSLEPHRDPCCEKLFF

v_gene: TRBV19
j_gene: TRBJ1-3
d_gene: -
abundance: -
CDR3nt: TGTGCCAGTAGTAGCTTTGGCACCCACTCTGGAAACACCATATATTTT
CDR3aa: CASSSFGTHSGNTIYF

v_gene: TRBV25-1
j_gene: TRBJ2-3
d_gene: TRBD2
abundance: -
CDR3nt: TGTGCCAGCAGTGAATGGACTAGCGGGCCCGGGAGTGCGCAGTATTTT
CDR3aa: CASSEWTSGPGSAQYF

v_gene: TRBV29-1
j_gene: TRBJ1-1
d_gene: -
abundance: -
CDR3nt: TGCAGCGTTGGGTGGGGGGCCAACACTGAAGCTTTCTTT
CDR3aa: CSVGWGANTEAFF

v_gene: TRBV7-2
j_gene: TRBJ1-5
d_gene: -
abundance: few
CDR3nt: TGTGCCAGCAGCTTAGACAGGGCTCAGCCCCAGCATTTT
CDR3aa: CASSLDRAQPQHF

v_gene: TRBV27
j_gene: TRBJ1-4
d_gene: -
abundance: -
CDR3nt: TGTGCCAGCAGTTCCTTCCGGGACCGCTTTGAAAAACTGTTTTTT
CDR3aa: CASSSFRDRFEKLFF

v_gene: TRBV7-6
j_gene: TRBJ2-7
d_gene: TRBD1
abundance: few
CDR3nt: TGTGCCAGCAGCTTAGGACAGGGGGCCCTTAGTTACGAGCAGTACTTC
CDR3aa: CASSLGQGALSYEQYF

v_gene: TRBV28
j_gene: TRBJ1-3
d_gene: -
abundance: -
CDR3nt: TGTGCCAGCAACTCTGGGGGTGCGGGCGGAAACACCATATATTTT
CDR3aa: CASNSGGAGGNTIYF

v_gene: TRBV5-1
j_gene: TRBJ2-3
d_gene: -
abundance: -
CDR3nt: TGCGCCAGCATCCTGAGACCCTCAGGCACAGATACGCAGTATTTT
CDR3aa: CASILRPSGTDTQYF

v_gene: TRBV19
j_gene: TRBJ1-4
d_gene: TRBD1
abundance: -
CDR3nt: TGTGCCAGTAGTGAAACAGGGGTGGGGGAAAAACTGTTTTTT
CDR3aa: CASSETGVGEKLFF

v_gene: TRBV25-1
j_gene: TRBJ1-1
d_gene: -
abundance: -
CDR3nt: TGTGCCAGCAGTGGGAGCGGCCACCAGAAATTAAATGAAGCTTTCTTT
CDR3aa: CASSGSGHQKLNEAFF

v_gene: TRBV9
j_gene: TRBJ2-7
d_gene: -
abundance: -
CDR3nt: TGTGCCAGCAGCGTTGGGGTATGGGGCGAGCAGTACTTC
CDR3aa: CASSVGVWGEQYF

v_gene: TRBV5-8
j_gene: TRBJ1-2
d_gene: -
abundance: -
CDR3nt: TGTGCCAGCAGCCTGGGTGGACCCAGACCGTATGGCTACACCTTC
CDR3aa: CASSLGGPRPYGYTF

v_gene: TRBV27
j_gene: TRBJ2-1
d_gene: TRBD1
abundance: few
CDR3nt: TGTGCCAGCAGTTTCCAGGGGGCCTTCTTCAATGAGCAGTTCTTC
CDR3aa: CASSFQGAFFNEQFF

v_gene: TRBV5-4
j_gene: TRBJ2-2
d_gene: TRBD2
abundance: -
CDR3nt: TGTGCCAGCAGCCTACTGCTGAGCGGGATGAACACCGGGGAGCTGTTTTTT
CDR3aa: CASSLLLSGMNTGELFF

v_gene: TRBV7-2
j_gene: TRBJ2-1
d_gene: -
abundance: once
CDR3nt: TGTGCCAGCAGCTACGGGAGTACCACACCGCCCTACAATGAGCAGTTCTTC
CDR3aa: CASSYGSTTPPYNEQFF

v_gene: TRBV28
j_gene: TRBJ2-1
d_gene: TRBD1
abundance: -
CDR3nt: TGTGCCAGCAGCGGGACAGGGGATCCGCGGAATGAGCAGTTCTTC
CDR3aa: CASSGTGDPRNEQFF

v_gene: TRBV5-1
j_gene: TRBJ2-1
d_gene: -
abundance: -
CDR3nt: TGCGCCAGCAGAACCGAAAACAATGAGCAGTTCTTC
CDR3aa: CASRTENNEQFF

v_gene: TRBV10-1
j_gene: TRBJ2-2
d_gene: -
abundance: -
CDR3nt: TGCGCCAGCACGAACGGTTTTGGCACCGGGGAGCTGTTTTTT
CDR3aa: CASTNGFGTGELFF

v_gene: TRBV10-2
j_gene: TRBJ2-3
d_gene: TRBD2
abundance: -
CDR3nt: TGCGCCAGCAGTGTTTGGGACGGGAGGGCAGATACGCAGTATTTT
CDR3aa: CASSVWDGRADTQYF